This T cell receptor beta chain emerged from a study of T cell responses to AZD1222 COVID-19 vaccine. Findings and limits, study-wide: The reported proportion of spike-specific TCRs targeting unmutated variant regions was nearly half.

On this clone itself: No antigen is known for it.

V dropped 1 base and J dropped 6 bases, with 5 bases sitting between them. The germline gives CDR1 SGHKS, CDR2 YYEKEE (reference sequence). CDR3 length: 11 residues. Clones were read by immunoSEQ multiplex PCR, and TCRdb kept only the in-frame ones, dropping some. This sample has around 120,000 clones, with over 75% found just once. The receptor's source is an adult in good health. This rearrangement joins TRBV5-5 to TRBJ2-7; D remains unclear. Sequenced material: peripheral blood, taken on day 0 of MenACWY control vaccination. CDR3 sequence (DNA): TGTGCCAGCAGCTTGACCGCCGAGCAGTACTTC. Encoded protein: CASSLTAEQYF. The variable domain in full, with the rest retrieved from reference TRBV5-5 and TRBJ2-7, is DAGVTQSPTHLIKTRGQQVTLRCSPISGHKSVSWYQQVLGQGPQFIFQYYEKEERGRGNFPDRFSARQFPNYSSELNVNALLLGDSALYLCASSLTAEQYFGPGTRLTVT.